A single count supports the clone carrying this T cell receptor (beta chain). At the DNA level, this CDR3 is encoded by other sequences in the same sample as well. This sample is drawn from a study of cytomegalovirus exposure and HLA in healthy donors. Across the whole study: A subsequent analysis reported that the 100 to 150 validation repertoires were produced on the same platform that had also been used for the roughly 700 first-cohort repertoires.

Assay: immunoSEQ multiplex PCR; the TCRdb copy retains only in-frame clones and omits some. Altogether 220,000 or so clones are present, roughly 83% being singletons, with the ten largest covering about an eighth. Germline V gene sequence: CDR1 MNHEY, CDR2 SVGAGI. Trimming took 5 bases from V and 5 from J, leaving 9 bases between them. The CDR3 covers 12 residues. V is TRBV6-5 and J is TRBJ1-2; TRBD1 is a possible D gene (5 bases). The receptor comes from a woman under 40 in good health and CMV-seropositive. Material: PBMCs. CDR3 in DNA: TGTGCCAGCAGTAACGGGGGTTATGGCTACACCTTC. Translating gives CASSNGGYGYTF.